What follows is one T cell receptor (beta chain) and its context. PCR was performed using 60 Vbeta and 13 Jbeta primers. TCRdb's table, derived via immunoSEQ multiplex PCR, lists solely in-frame clones and lacks some. Of 150,000 to 200,000 clones in the sample, roughly 70% are singletons; the top ten hold over 1.2%. Germline V gene lookup returns CDR1 GTSNPN and CDR2 SVGIG (reference sequence). Trimming stripped 6 bases from V and 5 bases from J, with 11 bases between. The CDR3 covers 13 residues. The entry originates in a study of cytomegalovirus exposure and HLA in healthy donors. This TCR came from a girl under 18 in good health and CMV-seronegative. The sequencing input was PBMCs. This sequence joins TRBV30 and TRBJ1-6; D possibly corresponds to TRBD1 (6 bases). The CDR3 loop is CACQGNDNSPLHF. The CDR3 DNA follows: TGTGCCTGCCAGGGGAACGATAATTCACCCCTCCACTTT. Using reference TRBV30 and TRBJ1-6 for the parts outside the CDR3, the full variable domain is SQTIHQWPATLVQPVGSPLSLECTVEGTSNPNLYWYRQAAGRGLQLLFYSVGIGQISSEVPQNLSASRPQDRQFILSSKKLLLSDSGFYLCACQGNDNSPLHFGNGTRLTVT.